A single sample is the source of the 10 T cell receptor beta chains below, sequenced in a study of T cells after yellow fever vaccination. TCRdb used MiXCR to reprocess the 5' RACE reads, holding one entry per CDR3 protein. The sample lists 340,000 or so distinct CDR3 sequences; 12% were seen once. Here the sequenced sample was CD4+ T cells sorted from PBMCs, taken 15 days after the yellow fever booster vaccination. The receptors shown here come from a man younger than 35 who received the YFV17D yellow fever vaccine.

Ten or more counts support this clonotype. The V gene is TRBV4-3, the J gene TRBJ2-2; D is perhaps TRBD2 (5 bases). The V gene lost 1 base and the J gene lost 6 bases, with 9 bases spanning the gap. Germline V gene lookup returns CDR1 LGHNA and CDR2 YSLEER. The CDR3 is 14 residues long. CDR3 sequence (DNA): TGCGCCAGCAGCCAAGCTGTGGAGGCCGGGGAGCTGTTTTTT. Protein: CASSQAVEAGELFF.

The table lists this clonotype with a few counts. This sequence joins TRBV7-2 and TRBJ2-5; D uncertain. The CDR3 covers 14 residues. Germline values: CDR1 SGHTA, CDR2 FQGNSA. V shed 2 bases and J shed 5 bases, with 12 bases lying between them. DNA of the CDR3: TGTGCCAGCAGCTTAACTTGGGATGAGGAGACCCAGTACTTC. The encoded protein is CASSLTWDEETQYF. The complete variable domain, with remaining parts taken from reference TRBV7-2 and TRBJ2-5, reads GAGVSQSPSNKVTEKGKDVELRCDPISGHTALYWYRQSLGQGLEFLIYFQGNSAPDKSGLPSDRFSAERTGGSVSTLTIQRTQQEDSAVYLCASSLTWDEETQYFGPGTRLLVL.

In its sample, this clonotype was seen a few times. This chain connects TRBV4-2 to TRBJ2-1; D uncertain. CDR3 size: 12 residues. V was shortened by 0 bases and J by 8 bases, with 5 bases between the two germline ends. Germline V gene lookup returns CDR1 LGHNA and CDR2 YNFKEQ. In DNA form, the CDR3 reads TGTGCCAGCAGCCAAGAGAAGTATGAGCAGTTCTTC. Amino acid sequence: CASSQEKYEQFF.

J is TRBJ1-2 and V is TRBV20-1; D ambiguous. The CDR3 covers 13 residues. Germline-derived CDR1 and CDR2 are DFQATT and SNEGSKA (reference sequence). Trimming took 0 bases from V and 8 from J, leaving 13 bases between them. The chain's CDR3 is CSARDPPAVGYTF. The CDR3 DNA is TGCAGTGCTAGAGATCCCCCGGCCGTCGGCTACACCTTC.

The V call is TRBV18, the J call TRBJ2-3, with D maybe TRBD2 (5 bases). Germline loops: CDR1 KGHSH, CDR2 LQKENI. Trimming cost V 3 bases and J 5 bases, with 9 bases left between them. The length of the CDR3 is 13 residues. The DNA for the CDR3 is TGTGCCAGCTCACCCCCACGGGGAGATACGCAGTATTTT. This codes for CASSPPRGDTQYF.

This clonotype showed up just a few times. The J gene is TRBJ1-6, the V gene TRBV5-1; D is uncertain. The germline V gene encodes CDR1 SGHRS and CDR2 YFSETQ. There are 14 residues in the CDR3. Trimming pared 1 base from V and 6 bases from J, leaving 8 bases between. The CDR3 DNA is TGCGCCAGCAGCTTGACAGTTTTTAATTCACCCCTCCACTTT. Protein: CASSLTVFNSPLHF.

The chain uses TRBV7-2 and TRBJ1-1; D ambiguous. This CDR3 has 13 residues. CDR1 is SGHTA, CDR2 FQGNSA, per germline. Trimming cost V 1 base and J 3 bases, with 6 bases left between them. Written as DNA, the CDR3 is TGTGCCAGCAGCTTAGTGAAGTACACTGAAGCTTTCTTT. It codes for CASSLVKYTEAFF.

This clonotype was counted only a few times. V usage is TRBV7-2 and J usage is TRBJ2-2; either TRBD1 or TRBD2 may supply D (6 bases each). CDR3 length equals 16 residues. Looked up from germline, CDR1 is SGHTA and CDR2 is FQGNSA. V dropped 5 bases and J dropped 5 bases, with 18 bases sitting between them. The CDR3 DNA sequence: TGTGCCAGCAGCGTACGACAAGGAGGGGGTACCGGGGAGCTGTTTTTT. This codes for CASSVRQGGGTGELFF.

The chain couples TRBV6-2 or TRBV6-3 to TRBJ1-3; D is undetermined. Trimming cost V 2 bases and J 0 bases, with 8 bases left between them. Germline loops: CDR1 MNHEY, CDR2 SVGEGT. The CDR3 has 15 residues. CDR3: CASSYRRASGNTIYF. CDR3 in DNA: TGTGCCAGCAGTTACCGGAGAGCCTCTGGAAACACCATATATTTT.

This clonotype has just a few counts. The chain recombines TRBV11-3 with TRBJ2-3; D gene unclear. Trimming left V 4 bases short and J 2 bases short, with 10 bases between. Germline values: CDR1 SGHNT, CDR2 YENEEA. There are 14 residues in the CDR3. The CDR3 loop reads CASSWGPNTDTQYF. The CDR3 nucleotides are TGTGCCAGCAGCTGGGGTCCGAACACAGATACGCAGTATTTT.